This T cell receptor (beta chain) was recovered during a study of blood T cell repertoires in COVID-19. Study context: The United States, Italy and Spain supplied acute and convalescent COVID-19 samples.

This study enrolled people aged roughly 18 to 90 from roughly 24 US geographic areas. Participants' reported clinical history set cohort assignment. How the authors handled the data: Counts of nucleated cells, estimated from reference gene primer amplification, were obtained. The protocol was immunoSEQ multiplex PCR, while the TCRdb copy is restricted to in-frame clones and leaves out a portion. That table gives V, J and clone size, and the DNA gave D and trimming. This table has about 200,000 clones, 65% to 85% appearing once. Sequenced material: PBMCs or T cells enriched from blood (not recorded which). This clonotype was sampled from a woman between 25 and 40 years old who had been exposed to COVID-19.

The CDR3 protein is CATKTGLSEAFF. CDR3 sequence (DNA): TGTGCCACCAAGACAGGGCTATCTGAAGCTTTCTTT. V and J are TRBV19 and TRBJ1-1; 7 positions match TRBD1. The CDR3 spans 12 residues. Germline lookup yields CDR1 LNHDA and CDR2 SQIVND (reference sequence). The ends lost 10 bases at V and 6 bases at J; junction bases unmatched: 8.